By sample fraction, the clone carrying this T cell receptor (delta chain) is medium-sized (0.01 to 0.1%). The source of the sample is a study of gamma-delta T cells after stem cell transplantation. TCRdb reprocessed the RT-PCR reads using CATT. This table holds about 7,800 delta-chain clones, approximately 14% found once. Germline-derived CDR1 and CDR2 are TSWWSYY and QGS. The CDR3 extends over 24 amino acids. V lost 0 bases and J lost 0, with 35 bases in between. V gene TRDV1 combines with J gene TRDJ1; possibly TRDD3 for D (6 bases). The sequence came from a human donor. It is not recorded whose cells these are; they may come from a transplant donor. The sample consisted of gamma-delta T cells. The CDR3 sequence: CALGELDYLLASWGLQPNTDKLIF. CDR3 sequence (DNA): TGTGCTCTTGGGGAACTTGACTACCTACTAGCCTCTTGGGGGCTTCAACCAAACACCGATAAACTCATCTTT.